This T cell receptor beta chain was documented in a study of response to subunit inactivated influenza vaccine. General study findings and limits: Researchers suggested that each seasonal influenza vaccination recruits few new T cells.

MiXCR, run by TCRdb on the RT-PCR reads, gives a single entry per CDR3 protein. The table lists more than 450,000 distinct CDR3 sequences, 12% of them singletons, with around 9.6% in the top ten. This clonotype was counted between two and nine times. Its antigen is not known. The CDR3 covers 15 residues. The V and J ends lost 7 bases and 0 bases respectively, with 13 bases between them. The germline V gene has CDR1 SGHAT and CDR2 FQNNGV. The starting material was PBMCs from blood, obtained on the day of vaccination. This TCR derives from a man aged 50 to 59 who received an inactivated influenza vaccine. J is TRBJ2-1 and V is TRBV11-2; no reliable D call. The CDR3 sequence: CASISFPDSYNEQFF. The CDR3 DNA reads as TGTGCCAGCATTTCCTTCCCCGACTCCTACAATGAGCAGTTCTTC.